These 30 T cell receptor beta chains were sequenced from one sample in a study of identifying expanded T cells in peripheral blood. Produced via immunoSEQ multiplex PCR; TCRdb's table is partial and in-frame only. The sample holds 83,000 or so clones; about nine tenths are singletons and the top ten take about 4.2%. Sequencing was done on a sample of blood. The receptors derive from a person between 18 and 75 years old in good health.

This chain links TRBV19 with TRBJ2-5; D call uncertain. From germline, CDR1 is LNHDA and CDR2 SQIVND (reference sequence). Deletions cut 3 bases from V and 2 bases from J, with 16 bases between. The CDR3 has 16 amino acids. The CDR3 nucleotides read TGTGCCAGTAGTATTACGAGCCGGAATCTTCAAGAGACCCAGTACTTC. Its protein product is CASSITSRNLQETQYF.

This clone showed up just once. This chain connects TRBV6-1 to TRBJ2-4; D is possibly TRBD2 (6 bases). This CDR3 spans 15 amino acids. The germline V and J ends were trimmed by 3 bases and 7 bases, with 16 bases remaining between them. Germline-derived CDR1 and CDR2 are MNHNS and SASEGT. Here the CDR3 DNA reads TGTGCCAGCAGTGATGGCGGGGTCGGGATGAACATTCAGTACTTC. This sequence encodes CASSDGGVGMNIQYF.

The V and J genes are TRBV11-2 and TRBJ1-2; the D is unclear. V was pared by 1 base and J by 4 bases, with 10 bases between. Germline V CDR1 and CDR2: SGHAT, FQNNGV. The CDR3 sequence is 14 residues long. CDR3: CASSLARGLYGYTF. CDR3 in DNA: TGTGCCAGCAGCTTAGCGCGAGGTCTCTATGGCTACACCTTC.

V is TRBV2 and J is TRBJ2-5; 11 positions match TRBD1. With 3 bases clipped from V and 4 bases from J, the junction kept 4 bases outside the gene matches. There are 15 residues in the CDR3. Germline-derived CDR1 and CDR2 are SNHLY and FYNNEI. CDR3 sequence (DNA): TGTGCCAGCAGTGATTGGGGACAGGGGGGAGAGACCCAGTACTTC. Translating it yields CASSDWGQGGETQYF. The whole variable domain, filled in from reference TRBV2 and TRBJ2-5, reads EPEVTQTPSHQVTQMGQEVILRCVPISNHLYFYWYRQILGQKVEFLVSFYNNEISEKSEIFDDQFSVERPDGSNFTLKIRSTKLEDSAMYFCASSDWGQGGETQYFGPGTRLLVL.

The CDR3 bases are TGTGCCAGCAGTTACGGGGGACAGACCCAGTACTTC. Its protein is CASSYGGQTQYF. The chain employs TRBV6-5 and TRBJ2-5; D tentatively reads TRBD1 or TRBD2 (5 bases each). V lost 2 bases and J lost 6, with 7 bases in between. CDR1 is MNHEY and CDR2 is SVGAGI in the germline V gene. The CDR3 extends over 12 amino acids.

V is TRBV28 and J is TRBJ2-3; D is undetermined. The CDR3 length is 16 residues. V was cut by 6 bases and J by 0 bases, with 16 bases left in between. CDR1 MDHEN and CDR2 SYDVKM come from the germline V gene. CDR3 loop: CASSRSRTFSTDTQYF. The CDR3, as DNA: TGTGCCAGCAGCCGATCTCGGACGTTCAGCACAGATACGCAGTATTTT. Complete variable domain (other parts from reference TRBV28 and TRBJ2-3): DVKVTQSSRYLVKRTGEKVFLECVQDMDHENMFWYRQDPGLGLRLIYFSYDVKMKEKGDIPEGYSVSREKKERFSLILESASTNQTSMYLCASSRSRTFSTDTQYFGPGTRLTVL.

The rearrangement joins TRBV27 to TRBJ1-4; 11 bases map to TRBD1. With 5 bases clipped from V and 8 bases from J, the junction kept 4 bases outside the gene matches. Germline assignment: CDR1 MNHEY and CDR2 SMNVEV (reference sequence). The CDR3 covers 14 residues. CDR3 loop: CASSGQGASEKLFF. CDR3 nucleotides: TGTGCCAGCAGTGGACAGGGGGCGAGCGAAAAACTGTTTTTT.

V usage is TRBV5-1 and J usage is TRBJ2-3; 9 bases are shared with TRBD2. This CDR3 spans 14 amino acids. CDR1 is SGHRS, CDR2 YFSETQ, per germline. J lost 6 bases, V lost 1 base, and 3 bases had no gene match. This chain's CDR3 is CASSLSGGRDTQYF. The DNA of the CDR3 is TGCGCCAGCAGCTTGAGCGGGGGGAGGGATACGCAGTATTTT. The full variable domain, its missing parts supplied by reference TRBV5-1 and TRBJ2-3, is KAGVTQTPRYLIKTRGQQVTLSCSPISGHRSVSWYQQTPGQGLQFLFEYFSETQRNKGNFPGRFSGRQFSNSRSEMNVSTLELGDSALYLCASSLSGGRDTQYFGPGTRLTVL.

The V gene is TRBV5-4, the J gene TRBJ2-7, with D hard to call. Trimming removed 5 bases at V and 2 bases at J, with 14 bases between. There are 14 residues in the CDR3. Germline V gives CDR1 SGHNT, CDR2 YYREEE (reference sequence). The CDR3 DNA reads TGTGCCAGCAGTCTAAGTGCGGATACCTACGAGCAGTACTTC. Its protein product is CASSLSADTYEQYF.

The chain's CDR3 is CASSPKGYDEQYF. The CDR3, as DNA: TGTGCCAGCAGCCCAAAGGGTTACGACGAGCAGTACTTC. This chain connects TRBV7-9 to TRBJ2-7; D gene unclear. The germline V gene encodes CDR1 SEHNR and CDR2 FQNEAQ (reference sequence). CDR3 size: 13 residues. Trimming removed 5 bases from V and 5 bases from J, with 13 bases in between.

This rearrangement joins TRBV4-3 to TRBJ2-5, with 7 positions matching TRBD2. Germline CDR1 and CDR2: LGHNA and YSLEER. CDR3 length: 14 residues. Germline trimming cut 4 bases from V and 4 bases from J; bases unmatched to any gene: 6. The CDR3: CASSLRGVGETQYF. The DNA of the CDR3 is TGCGCCAGCAGCCTTCGGGGGGTTGGAGAGACCCAGTACTTC.

V usage is TRBV19 and J usage is TRBJ2-3; 9 bases align to TRBD2. Trimming removed 5 bases from V and 2 bases from J; junction bases left unmatched: 17. The CDR3 extends over 19 amino acids. Germline assignment: CDR1 LNHDA and CDR2 SQIVND (reference sequence). The CDR3, as DNA: TGTGCCAGTAGTGAGCGTGGACAGGCGTCTAGCGGGATCACAGATACGCAGTATTTT. Translated: CASSERGQASSGITDTQYF.

The gene calls are TRBV21-1 and TRBJ2-7; TRBD1, as called in the table, went unchecked against the DNA. TRBV21-1 is a pseudogene segment. The CDR3 runs 17 residues. DNA for the CDR3: TGTGCCAGCAGCAAAGGAATCACAGGTTTCCCTTCCTACGAGCAGTACTTC. Protein: CASSKGITGFPSYEQYF.

The chain couples TRBV5-4 to TRBJ1-3; possible D gene TRBD1, 6 bases. Germline V gene lookup returns CDR1 SGHNT and CDR2 YYREEE (reference sequence). Trimming pared 4 bases from V and 3 bases from J, leaving 11 bases between. This CDR3 has 14 residues. Written as DNA, the CDR3 is TGTGCCAGCAGCCCAGGGACAAGTGGAAACACCATATATTTT. It specifies CASSPGTSGNTIYF. The full variable domain, in which reference TRBV5-4 and TRBJ1-3 provide the parts outside the CDR3, is ETGVTQSPTHLIKTRGQQVTLRCSSQSGHNTVSWYQQALGQGPQFIFQYYREEENGRGNFPPRFSGLQFPNYSSELNVNALELDDSALYLCASSPGTSGNTIYFGEGSWLTVV.

This chain links TRBV27 with TRBJ2-3, with a tentative D call TRBD2 (6 bases). The CDR3 is 11 amino acids. CDR1 is MNHEY, CDR2 SMNVEV, per germline (reference sequence). V shed 10 bases and J shed 4 bases, with 9 bases lying between them. The DNA for the CDR3 is TGTGCCACCACGGGGGCAGATACGCAGTATTTT. Its translation is CATTGADTQYF.

The rearrangement joins TRBV27 to TRBJ2-7; TRBD2 aligns across 7 bases. V trimming: 6 bases; J trimming: 7 bases; junction bases outside the gene matches: 9. The germline V gene encodes CDR1 MNHEY and CDR2 SMNVEV (reference sequence). The CDR3 is 13 residues long. The CDR3 DNA follows: TGTGCCAGCAGCTCCCCCCCGGGGGGTGAGCAGTACTTC. This gives the protein CASSSPPGGEQYF.

The V call is TRBV2, the J call TRBJ1-6; 7 bases line up with TRBD1. Germline-derived CDR1 and CDR2 are SNHLY and FYNNEI. The CDR3 sequence is 14 residues long. V gave up 2 bases and J gave up 7 bases; unmatched junction bases: 2. The CDR3 reads CASSEKGANSPLHF. CDR3 DNA sequence: TGTGCCAGCAGTGAAAAGGGGGCGAATTCACCCCTCCACTTT.

This chain links TRBV10-1 with TRBJ1-5; possibly TRBD1 for D (5 bases). Trimming removed 5 bases at V and 5 bases at J, with 10 bases between. The CDR3 loop spans 13 amino acids. Germline V gene lookup returns CDR1 WNHNN and CDR2 SYGVQD (reference sequence). CDR3 region: CASSLRGYQPQHF. CDR3 nucleotides: TGCGCCAGCAGTTTAAGGGGTTATCAGCCCCAGCATTTT.

The CDR3 DNA sequence: TGTGCCAGCAGCGTAACTAGCGGGAGTGATACGCAGTATTTT. This sequence encodes CASSVTSGSDTQYF. This rearrangement joins TRBV7-2 to TRBJ2-3; TRBD2 matches at 11 bases. The J segment lost 6 bases and the V segment lost 5 bases, leaving 4 bases of the junction unmatched. The CDR3 runs to 14 residues. In germline, CDR1 is SGHTA, CDR2 FQGNSA.

The chain is built from TRBV6-4 and TRBJ2-3; TRBD1 is a possible D gene (5 bases). The V gene's germline CDR1 is MRHNA and CDR2 SNTAGT. Trimming removed 3 bases from V and 1 base from J, with 5 bases in between. The CDR3 is 13 residues long. CDR3 residues: CASSETGTDTQYF. The CDR3 nucleotides read TGTGCCAGCAGTGAGACAGGCACAGATACGCAGTATTTT.

The V call is TRBV11-2, the J call TRBJ2-2; 9 nucleotides match TRBD2. V lost 5 bases and J lost 6; bases outside the gene matches: 4. This CDR3 has 14 residues. Germline CDR1 SGHAT, CDR2 FQNNGV. The CDR3 DNA follows: TGTGCCAGCAGCCCTGGGACTAGCTCCGGGGAGCTGTTTTTT. This sequence encodes CASSPGTSSGELFF.

The chain is built from TRBV9 and TRBJ2-7; D could derive from TRBD1 or TRBD2 (5 bases each). Deletions cut 3 bases from V and 3 bases from J, with 7 bases between. This CDR3 has 12 amino acids. From germline, CDR1 is SGDLS and CDR2 YYNGEE. CDR3 DNA: TGTGCCAGCAGCGCGAGGGGCTACGAGCAGTACTTC. This gives the protein CASSARGYEQYF.

The CDR3 DNA sequence: TGCGCCAGCAGCCAAGGGGCCAGGGGTACTTTCTTT. This sequence encodes CASSQGARGTFF. J is TRBJ1-1 and V is TRBV4-1; a possible D gene is TRBD1 (6 bases). Germline assignment: CDR1 MGHRA and CDR2 YSYEKL. V was cut by 1 base and J by 12 bases, with 12 bases left in between. The CDR3 contains 12 residues.

As DNA, the CDR3 is TGTGCCAGCAGTGAATGGAGGGGGCTTAGCTCTGGGGCCAACGTCCTGACTTTC. This encodes CASSEWRGLSSGANVLTF. This sequence joins TRBV6-1 and TRBJ2-6; a possible D gene is TRBD1 (7 bases). This CDR3 has 18 amino acids. The germline V gene has CDR1 MNHNS and CDR2 SASEGT. Trimming left V 2 bases short and J 0 bases short, with 14 bases between.

This clone occurred once. The rearrangement uses TRBV19 and TRBJ2-1; weak D call: TRBD2 (7 bases). V was trimmed by 5 bases and J by 4 bases, leaving 15 bases between them. This CDR3 is 15 amino acids long. Germline V gene lookup returns CDR1 LNHDA and CDR2 SQIVND (reference sequence). The CDR3 region has the DNA TGTGCCAGTAGTGGGGGGCTAGCGGCATACAATGAGCAGTTCTTC. This codes for CASSGGLAAYNEQFF.

The chain carries TRBV9 and TRBJ2-1, with D perhaps TRBD2 (5 bases). Between the trimmed V and J ends, which lost 1 base and 8 bases, there was a span of 13 bases. The CDR3 runs to 14 residues. CDR1 and CDR2 (germline): SGDLS, YYNGEE. The chain's CDR3 is CASSVSSGNDEQFF. CDR3 in DNA: TGTGCCAGCAGCGTAAGCAGCGGTAACGATGAGCAGTTCTTC.

V is TRBV5-1 and J is TRBJ1-2; D ambiguous. V shed 0 bases and J shed 3 bases, with 3 bases lying between them. Germline V lookup: CDR1 SGHRS, CDR2 YFSETQ. CDR3 length equals 12 residues. Here the CDR3 reads CASSLDYYGYTF. The DNA of the CDR3 is TGCGCCAGCAGCTTGGACTACTATGGCTACACCTTC.

The chain recombines TRBV11-2 with TRBJ1-1; no firm D call. The length of the CDR3 is 12 residues. CDR1 SGHAT and CDR2 FQNNGV come from the germline V gene. V was cut by 5 bases and J by 1 base, with 5 bases left in between. CDR3 sequence (DNA): TGTGCCAGCAGCCCTGGGAACACTGAAGCTTTCTTT. As protein: CASSPGNTEAFF. The full variable domain, completed using reference TRBV11-2 and TRBJ1-1, is EAGVAQSPRYKIIEKRQSVAFWCNPISGHATLYWYQQILGQGPKLLIQFQNNGVVDDSQLPKDRFSAERLKGVDSTLKIQPAKLEDSAVYLCASSPGNTEAFFGQGTRLTVV.

The genes are TRBV5-1 and TRBJ2-7; D gene ambiguous. V gave up 8 bases and J gave up 3 bases, with 15 bases separating them. Germline CDR1 reads SGHRS; CDR2 reads YFSETQ. This CDR3 is 13 amino acids long. CDR3 nucleotides: TGCGCCAGTAAGGACGTCGGCAACTACGAGCAGTACTTC. As protein: CASKDVGNYEQYF. Full variable domain (missing parts from reference TRBV5-1 and TRBJ2-7): KAGVTQTPRYLIKTRGQQVTLSCSPISGHRSVSWYQQTPGQGLQFLFEYFSETQRNKGNFPGRFSGRQFSNSRSEMNVSTLELGDSALYLCASKDVGNYEQYFGPGTRLTVT.

The V call is TRBV28, the J call TRBJ2-7; 10 bases map to TRBD2. This CDR3 has 16 residues. Germline V gives CDR1 MDHEN, CDR2 SYDVKM. V shed 5 bases and J 5 bases; nucleotides not matched to a gene: 12. This CDR3 is CASSRRAGGAQNEQYF. DNA for the CDR3: TGTGCCAGCAGTCGACGAGCGGGGGGGGCACAGAACGAGCAGTACTTC.